The 30 T cell receptor beta chains presented below share a single source sample, sequenced in a study of tumor-infiltrating T cells and Merkel cell polyomavirus. In the study overall: The T cells studied were KLL-specific CD8+ cells against Merkel polyomavirus.

Immunohistochemistry showed robust Merkel cell polyomavirus Large T antigen staining in every patient's tumor. Assay used: immunoSEQ multiplex PCR; TCRdb lists only in-frame clones, some missing. This sample has 26,000 or so clones; approximately 90% occur once, and the top ten carry approximately 3%. Sequencing input: lymph node tissue. These receptors came from a man between 50 and 59 years old with Merkel cell carcinoma.

The J gene is TRBJ1-4, the V gene TRBV5-5; D is unclear. V was cut by 4 bases and J by 3 bases, with 10 bases left in between. This CDR3 spans 14 amino acids. Per the germline V gene, CDR1 is SGHKS and CDR2 is YYEKEE (reference sequence). CDR3 coding DNA: TGTGCCAGCAGCCCCCTCCAGTCTAATGAAAAACTGTTTTTT. Translation gives CASSPLQSNEKLFF.

DNA of the CDR3: TGCGCCAGCACCCTTAGCGGGGGGGCCCCCTACAATGAGCAGTTCTTC. As protein: CASTLSGGAPYNEQFF. The rearrangement joins TRBV5-1 to TRBJ2-1, with 11 nucleotides matching TRBD2. There are 16 residues in the CDR3. With V trimmed by 6 bases and J by 2 bases, 7 bases remained unmatched. Germline CDR1 reads SGHRS; CDR2 reads YFSETQ.

This CDR3 is CASSQTQGFDEKLFF. The CDR3, as DNA: TGCGCCAGCAGCCAAACACAGGGTTTTGATGAAAAACTGTTTTTT. This chain links TRBV4-3 with TRBJ1-4; D is perhaps TRBD1 (6 bases). This CDR3 region has 15 residues. Germline V gene data show CDR1 as LGHNA and CDR2 as YSLEER. The V gene lost 2 bases and the J gene lost 6 bases, with 13 bases spanning the gap.

The V and J genes are TRBV5-1 and TRBJ2-7; TRBD1 aligns across 10 bases. The V gene's germline CDR1 is SGHRS and CDR2 YFSETQ. This CDR3 is built from 15 residues. The J segment lost 4 bases and the V segment lost 0 bases, leaving 4 bases of the junction unmatched. The CDR3 sequence: CASSLGGTGAYEQYF. The CDR3 DNA sequence: TGCGCCAGCAGCTTGGGTGGGACAGGGGCGTACGAGCAGTACTTC.

The rearrangement links TRBV5-4 to TRBJ2-5, with a tentative D call TRBD1 (6 bases). The CDR3 sequence is 12 residues long. Trimming removed 4 bases from V and 3 bases from J, with 7 bases in between. The V gene's germline CDR1 is SGHNT and CDR2 YYREEE (reference sequence). The CDR3 region is CASSRTEETQYF. Here the CDR3 DNA reads TGTGCCAGCAGCCGGACAGAAGAGACCCAGTACTTC.

This clone was seen a handful of times. V gene TRBV6-6 combines with J gene TRBJ1-1, with 8 bases lining up with TRBD1. After removal of 6 bases from V and 3 bases from J, the junction contained 3 bases not matched to a gene. The CDR3 length is 13 residues. Germline CDR1 is MNHNY and CDR2 is SVGAGI (reference sequence). The CDR3 loop is CASSQQGDTEAFF. The CDR3 nucleotides are TGTGCCAGCAGCCAACAGGGGGACACTGAAGCTTTCTTT.

The V call is TRBV12-2, the J call TRBJ2-3; the table calls TRBD2, which could not be checked here. TRBV12-2 is described as a pseudogene. The CDR3 contains 17 residues. Here the CDR3 reads CASRLTSGGVLEDTQYF. CDR3 nucleotide sequence: TGTGCAAGTCGCTTAACTAGCGGGGGGGTTTTGGAAGATACGCAGTATTTT.

This clone was recorded once. The chain employs TRBV27 and TRBJ1-2; a weak D match, TRBD1 (5 bases). Trimming cost V 5 bases and J 2 bases, with 15 bases left between them. CDR3 length: 15 amino acids. CDR1 is MNHEY, CDR2 SMNVEV, per germline (reference sequence). The CDR3 spells CASSPLGGPNYGYTF. CDR3 bases: TGTGCCAGCAGTCCCTTGGGGGGACCCAACTATGGCTACACCTTC.

The chain is built from TRBV4-1 and TRBJ1-2; a weak D match, TRBD1 (6 bases). The ends were cut back, 2 bases at V and 6 bases at J, with 13 bases in the middle. The CDR3 loop spans 14 amino acids. Germline V gene data show CDR1 as MGHRA and CDR2 as YSYEKL. Written as DNA, the CDR3 is TGCGCCAGCAGCCAATCCGCAGGGGTGGATGGCTACACCTTC. Residues: CASSQSAGVDGYTF.

The J gene is TRBJ1-6, the V gene TRBV19; 7 nucleotides align to TRBD1. CDR3 length: 14 residues. The germline V gene encodes CDR1 LNHDA and CDR2 SQIVND (reference sequence). V shed 5 bases and J 5 bases; nucleotides not matched to a gene: 3. CDR3 in DNA: TGTGCCAGTAGTCGGGACAGAGATAATTCACCCCTCCACTTT. It codes for CASSRDRDNSPLHF.

The chain joins TRBV29-1 to TRBJ2-3, with a tentative D call TRBD1 (6 bases). Germline lookup yields CDR1 SQVTM and CDR2 ANQGSEA. The CDR3 is 11 amino acids. V lost 7 bases, J lost 6 bases, and 11 bases lay in between. The chain's CDR3 is CSARRGDTQYF. The CDR3, as DNA: TGCAGCGCACGTAGGGGGGATACGCAGTATTTT.

This chain links TRBV2 with TRBJ2-2; maybe TRBD1 (5 bases). This CDR3 is built from 15 residues. Germline CDR1 is SNHLY and CDR2 is FYNNEI. Trimming pared 4 bases from V and 6 bases from J, leaving 15 bases between. CDR3 sequence (DNA): TGTGCCAGCAGTGCCGTAAGGGGATCCTCCGGGGAGCTGTTTTTT. This gives the protein CASSAVRGSSGELFF.

The chain couples TRBV28 to TRBJ1-5; 7 bases line up with TRBD1. This CDR3 spans 15 amino acids. J lost 5 bases, V lost 5 bases, and 9 bases had no gene match. Germline CDR1 MDHEN, CDR2 SYDVKM. The CDR3 reads CASSEDRTVHQPQHF. CDR3 nucleotides: TGTGCCAGCAGTGAGGACAGGACGGTCCATCAGCCCCAGCATTTT.

This sequence joins TRBV5-4 and TRBJ2-7; D is undetermined. Germline CDR1 SGHNT, CDR2 YYREEE (reference sequence). The CDR3 is 13 residues long. Trimming stripped 0 bases from V and 3 bases from J, with 7 bases between. In nucleotides, the CDR3 is TGTGCCAGCAGCTTGGACAGTTTCTACGAGCAGTACTTC. It yields the protein CASSLDSFYEQYF.

The genes are TRBV7-9 and TRBJ2-4, with a tentative D call TRBD2 (5 bases). CDR3 length: 17 residues. Deletions cut 3 bases from V and 0 bases from J, with 15 bases between. Per germline, CDR1 SEHNR and CDR2 FQNEAQ (reference sequence). The CDR3 protein is CASSFDREDLAKNIQYF. In DNA, the CDR3 is TGTGCCAGCAGCTTTGATCGGGAAGACCTAGCCAAAAACATTCAGTACTTC.

In this sample, this clone turned up a few times. V usage is TRBV30 and J usage is TRBJ1-1; D uncertain. The CDR3 is 13 amino acids. Trimming left V 2 bases short and J 0 bases short, with 7 bases between. Germline assignment: CDR1 GTSNPN and CDR2 SVGIG (reference sequence). CDR3 nucleotide sequence: TGTGCCTGGAGTCGGTCGGTGAACACTGAAGCTTTCTTT. Protein product: CAWSRSVNTEAFF.

The rearrangement links TRBV13 to TRBJ2-7, with TRBD1 matching over 10 bases. The ends lost 8 bases at V and 5 bases at J; junction bases unmatched: 9. CDR3 size: 14 residues. Per germline, CDR1 PRHDT and CDR2 FYEKMQ (reference sequence). CDR3 DNA sequence: TGTGCCAGCTCTAGGGGAGGACAGGGGGACGAGCAGTACTTC. Protein sequence: CASSRGGQGDEQYF.

This chain uses TRBV21-1 with TRBJ1-1; the table calls TRBD1, which could not be checked here. TRBV21-1 is a documented pseudogene. CDR3 length: 13 amino acids. Here the CDR3 reads CASSNRVNTEAFF. The CDR3 DNA follows: TGTGCCAGCAGCAACAGGGTTAACACTGAAGCTTTCTTT.

The genes are TRBV4-3 and TRBJ2-1; 10 bases line up with TRBD2. V shed 4 bases and J 5 bases; nucleotides not matched to a gene: 11. This CDR3 comprises 17 residues. From germline, CDR1 is LGHNA and CDR2 YSLEER. The CDR3 reads CASSLRVAGGLNNEQFF. CDR3 bases: TGCGCCAGCAGCCTCCGGGTAGCGGGGGGACTAAACAATGAGCAGTTCTTC.

The chain joins TRBV2 to TRBJ1-2; the match to TRBD1 covers 8 bases. V gave up 3 bases and J gave up 11 bases; unmatched junction bases: 17. This CDR3 spans 16 amino acids. Germline V gene data show CDR1 as SNHLY and CDR2 as FYNNEI. CDR3 coding DNA: TGTGCCAGCAGTGATCCGGCCGGGACAGGACGTAAAGTTTACACCTTC. Its translation is CASSDPAGTGRKVYTF.

V and J are TRBV6-5 and TRBJ1-1; D is undetermined. The germline CDR1 and CDR2 sequences are MNHEY and SVGAGI. The CDR3 length is 15 residues. V lost 5 bases and J lost 3, with 16 bases in between. CDR3 protein: CASSNYFVRDTEAFF. CDR3 DNA: TGTGCCAGCAGTAATTACTTCGTCCGGGACACTGAAGCTTTCTTT.

V usage is TRBV28 and J usage is TRBJ1-1, with 10 bases identical to TRBD1. The germline V gene encodes CDR1 MDHEN and CDR2 SYDVKM. Trimming removed 8 bases from V and 1 base from J; junction bases left unmatched: 13. This CDR3 spans 17 amino acids. The CDR3 is CASRDIPGQGSNTEAFF. CDR3 in DNA: TGTGCCAGCCGAGACATACCGGGACAGGGGTCGAACACTGAAGCTTTCTTT.

Remarks on this clone: The junction shows a germline mismatch at one end, possibly a read error. The CDR3 sequence is CASSSGQGTNIEAFF. CDR3 sequence (DNA): TGCGCCAGCAGCTCGGGACAGGGGACGAACATTGAAGCTTTCTTT. The V call is TRBV5-1, the J call TRBJ1-1, with 10 bases fitting TRBD1. Looked up from germline, CDR1 is SGHRS and CDR2 is YFSETQ. This CDR3 spans 15 amino acids.

This chain uses TRBV18 with TRBJ2-7; 7 nucleotides align to TRBD1. Looked up from germline, CDR1 is KGHSH and CDR2 is LQKENI. V shed 2 bases, J shed 3 bases, and the junction held 7 bases outside the gene matches. This CDR3 has 15 amino acids. For the CDR3, the DNA is TGTGCCAGCTCACCAACGGACAGGTCCGGCTACGAGCAGTACTTC. Protein: CASSPTDRSGYEQYF.

This clone was picked up one time. V usage is TRBV6-5 and J usage is TRBJ2-1; maybe TRBD1 (5 bases). CDR3 length equals 15 residues. With 0 bases removed from V and 7 bases from J, the gap between germline ends came to 13 bases. Germline CDR1 is MNHEY and CDR2 is SVGAGI. CDR3 coding DNA: TGTGCCAGCAGTTACTCGGGGCGGCTATTTAATGAGCAGTTCTTC. Translation gives CASSYSGRLFNEQFF.

The rearrangement uses TRBV28 and TRBJ1-5; D is unclear. V gave up 6 bases and J gave up 4 bases, with 4 bases separating them. Germline V gene data show CDR1 as MDHEN and CDR2 as SYDVKM. The CDR3 sequence is 11 residues long. CDR3 amino acids: CASRRNQPQHF. CDR3 nucleotides: TGTGCCAGCAGGCGGAATCAGCCCCAGCATTTT.

The chain combines TRBV28 with TRBJ2-7; a possible D gene is TRBD1 (6 bases). CDR3 length equals 14 residues. The germline gives CDR1 MDHEN, CDR2 SYDVKM. With 6 bases removed from V and 0 bases from J, the gap between germline ends came to 12 bases. In nucleotides, the CDR3 is TGTGCCAGCAGGTCTACAGGGTTCTCCTACGAGCAGTACTTC. Translating it yields CASRSTGFSYEQYF.

This chain links TRBV7-2 with TRBJ2-3; 9 bases align to TRBD2. In germline, CDR1 is SGHTA, CDR2 FQGNSA. The CDR3 is 17 amino acids. Trimming at V came to 4 bases and at J to 4 bases, leaving 12 bases not matched to a gene. CDR3 region: CASSSRASGKGADTQYF. The CDR3 nucleotides read TGTGCCAGCAGCTCCCGGGCTAGCGGGAAAGGGGCAGATACGCAGTATTTT.

DNA for the CDR3: TGTGCCAGCAGCCCGGAAACGGCGGGGTACGGTCAGCCCCAGCATTTT. Its protein is CASSPETAGYGQPQHF. V usage is TRBV7-9 and J usage is TRBJ1-5; D gene unclear. Germline V lookup: CDR1 SEHNR, CDR2 FQNEAQ (reference sequence). This CDR3 region has 16 residues. Trimming pared 5 bases from V and 6 bases from J, leaving 20 bases between.

This clone was observed once. The chain uses TRBV5-4 and TRBJ2-2; TRBD1 matches at 7 bases. Trimming removed 4 bases from V and 5 bases from J; junction bases left unmatched: 8. The length of the CDR3 is 15 residues. CDR1 and CDR2 (germline): SGHNT, YYREEE (reference sequence). CDR3: CASSRDRAETGELFF. The DNA for the CDR3 is TGTGCCAGCAGCCGCGACAGGGCGGAAACCGGGGAGCTGTTTTTT.